This T cell receptor beta chain emerged from a study of CD8+ T cells in alopecia areata. With regard to this clone: Its antigen remains unidentified.

Between the trimmed V and J ends, which lost 4 bases and 8 bases, there was a span of 14 bases. The CDR3 is 13 residues long. CDR1 is SQVTM, CDR2 ANQGSEA, per germline. In each case, RNA was isolated and then reverse transcribed into cDNA as the sequencing template. TCRdb's copy holds only in-frame clones and misses some; the assay was immunoSEQ multiplex PCR. The repertoire holds about 160,000 clones, with roughly 60% as singletons. The treatment: oral pan-JAK inhibitor, 5-10 mg twice daily. Study-wide results and caveats: Within the top 100, expanded CD8+ clones significantly decreased with tofacitinib, as did scalp clonality. Throughout tofacitinib, many expanded lesional clones continued to persist in scalp and blood. Among the cells sequenced in scalp samples are also the resident alphabeta T cells of normal skin. The treated group had a single nonresponder, limiting CD8+ expansion-response conclusions.

The material sequenced was CD4+ T cells sorted from blood, taken at week 24, from a patient treated with tofacitinib. This sequence was found in a human donor with alopecia areata. The chain is built from TRBV29-1 and TRBJ1-4, with D tentatively TRBD1 (5 bases). The CDR3 reads CSVAAGGREKLFF. The CDR3, as DNA: TGCAGCGTTGCTGCTGGGGGAAGGGAAAAACTGTTTTTT.